This TCR beta chain was sequenced during a study of T cell changes during pregnancy in multiple sclerosis. The CDR3 is 18 residues long. Trimming took 4 bases from V and 0 from J; bases not matched to a gene: 14. Germline CDR1 is SGHTS and CDR2 is YDEGEE. TCRdb's copy holds only in-frame clones and misses some; the assay was immunoSEQ multiplex PCR. The data show around 40,000 clones, about 91% seen once. This chain links TRBV5-8 with TRBJ2-3; 7 positions agree with TRBD2. The starting material was CD4+ T cells from peripheral blood mononuclear cells, obtained in the third trimester of pregnancy. The receptor's source is a female donor with multiple sclerosis, enrolled in a pregnancy study. The CDR3 region has the DNA TGTGCCAGCAGCGGGTGGGCTAGCGGACGAGCTAGCACAGATACGCAGTATTTT. The encoded protein is CASSGWASGRASTDTQYF.